A selection of T cell receptor beta chains follows, all from one sample in a study of blood T cell repertoires in COVID-19. Generated by immunoSEQ multiplex PCR, the TCRdb table keeps only in-frame clones and is missing some. The data hold about 87,000 clones, with roughly 84% observed a single time. Sequenced material: peripheral blood. These receptors originate from a woman older than 75 with acute or convalescent COVID-19. Each CDR3 is given with its conserved first and last residue. The D gene is left open where the match is weak. Not all rows give a size; the values are once, few, many and, for expanded clones, a class.

J gene: TRBJ2-7; D gene: .; V gene: TRBV23-1; clone size: .; CDR3 protein: CASSQSTRLREQYF; CDR3 DNA: TGCGCCAGCAGTCAATCGACCAGGTTAAGAGAGCAGTACTTC
J gene: TRBJ2-7; D gene: .; V gene: TRBV15; clone size: .; CDR3 protein: CATSRDRVSYEQYF; CDR3 DNA: TGTGCCACCAGCAGAGATCGGGTCTCCTACGAGCAGTACTTC
J gene: TRBJ2-1; D gene: TRBD2; V gene: TRBV30; clone size: .; CDR3 protein: CAWKGLAGVSNEQFF; CDR3 DNA: TGTGCCTGGAAGGGTCTAGCGGGAGTTAGCAATGAGCAGTTCTTC
J gene: TRBJ1-2; D gene: .; V gene: TRBV9; clone size: .; CDR3 protein: CASSVGDTNYGYTF; CDR3 DNA: TGTGCCAGCAGCGTAGGGGACACCAACTATGGCTACACCTTC
J gene: TRBJ1-1; D gene: .; V gene: TRBV18; clone size: .; CDR3 protein: CASSPGITNTEAFF; CDR3 DNA: TGTGCCAGCTCACCCGGGATTACGAACACTGAAGCTTTCTTT
J gene: TRBJ1-1; D gene: .; V gene: TRBV5-1; clone size: once; CDR3 protein: CASTETGSPKAFF; CDR3 DNA: TGCGCCAGCACTGAGACAGGCAGCCCTAAAGCTTTCTTT
J gene: TRBJ1-2; D gene: .; V gene: TRBV19; clone size: few; CDR3 protein: CASNGREDYGYTF; CDR3 DNA: TGTGCCAGTAATGGCAGGGAGGACTATGGCTACACCTTC
J gene: TRBJ1-2; D gene: TRBD1; V gene: TRBV3-1/TRBV3-2; clone size: .; CDR3 protein: CASSLRTGGLVYGYTF; CDR3 DNA: TGTGCCAGCAGCCTTAGGACAGGGGGCTTGGTCTATGGCTACACCTTC
J gene: TRBJ2-7; D gene: .; V gene: TRBV6-2/TRBV6-3; clone size: .; CDR3 protein: CASSLGLPLEQYF; CDR3 DNA: TGTGCCAGCAGTTTGGGCCTACCTTTGGAGCAGTACTTC
J gene: TRBJ1-1; D gene: .; V gene: TRBV7-9; clone size: .; CDR3 protein: CASSFGGGVTEAFF; CDR3 DNA: TGTGCCAGCAGCTTTGGGGGAGGGGTCACTGAAGCTTTCTTT
J gene: TRBJ1-1; D gene: TRBD1; V gene: TRBV6-1; clone size: .; CDR3 protein: CASSEQGALNTEAFF; CDR3 DNA: TGTGCCAGCAGTGAACAGGGGGCATTGAACACTGAAGCTTTCTTT
J gene: TRBJ1-4; D gene: .; V gene: TRBV19; clone size: .; CDR3 protein: CASARRHGGGTNEKLFF; CDR3 DNA: TGTGCCAGTGCCAGGAGGCACGGGGGTGGAACTAATGAAAAACTGTTTTTT
J gene: TRBJ2-7; D gene: .; V gene: TRBV10-1; clone size: .; CDR3 protein: CASSLRGNGEQYF; CDR3 DNA: TGCGCCAGCAGTCTCAGGGGTAATGGCGAGCAGTACTTC
J gene: TRBJ1-5; D gene: .; V gene: TRBV15; clone size: .; CDR3 protein: CATSRDRVGQPQHF; CDR3 DNA: TGTGCCACCAGCAGAGACAGGGTTGGTCAGCCCCAGCATTTT
J gene: TRBJ2-2; D gene: .; V gene: TRBV6-5; clone size: few; CDR3 protein: CASRRLDGTGELFF; CDR3 DNA: TGTGCCAGCAGAAGACTTGACGGGACCGGGGAGCTGTTTTTT
J gene: TRBJ2-1; D gene: TRBD2; V gene: TRBV18; clone size: .; CDR3 protein: CASSLETGGPYNEQFF; CDR3 DNA: TGTGCCAGCTCACTTGAAACGGGAGGCCCCTACAATGAGCAGTTCTTC
J gene: TRBJ1-1; D gene: TRBD1; V gene: TRBV19; clone size: .; CDR3 protein: CASLYNRGVNTEAFF; CDR3 DNA: TGTGCCTCTCTTTATAACAGGGGAGTGAACACTGAAGCTTTCTTT
J gene: TRBJ1-5; D gene: TRBD1; V gene: TRBV7-2; clone size: once; CDR3 protein: CASSLKGTAYSNQPQHF; CDR3 DNA: TGTGCCAGCAGCCTCAAGGGGACAGCTTATAGCAATCAGCCCCAGCATTTT
J gene: TRBJ1-5; D gene: TRBD1; V gene: TRBV5-6; clone size: .; CDR3 protein: CASSFGRGQDQPQHF; CDR3 DNA: TGTGCCAGCAGCTTCGGCAGGGGGCAAGATCAGCCCCAGCATTTT
J gene: TRBJ1-2; D gene: .; V gene: TRBV19; clone size: .; CDR3 protein: CASSIDGGNPGYTF; CDR3 DNA: TGTGCCAGTAGTATTGACGGAGGGAATCCTGGCTACACCTTC
J gene: TRBJ1-1; D gene: .; V gene: TRBV5-6; clone size: .; CDR3 protein: CASGQFVGTLNTEAFF; CDR3 DNA: TGTGCCAGCGGACAATTCGTCGGGACTCTGAACACTGAAGCTTTCTTT
J gene: TRBJ2-7; D gene: .; V gene: TRBV4-2; clone size: .; CDR3 protein: CASSQEHSYEQYF; CDR3 DNA: TGTGCCAGCAGCCAAGAACACTCCTACGAGCAGTACTTC
J gene: TRBJ2-7; D gene: TRBD1; V gene: TRBV11-2; clone size: .; CDR3 protein: CASSTDRVSYEQYF; CDR3 DNA: TGTGCCAGCAGCACCGACAGGGTCTCCTACGAGCAGTACTTC
J gene: TRBJ1-3; D gene: TRBD1; V gene: TRBV2; clone size: once; CDR3 protein: CASSLRQGAGNTIYF; CDR3 DNA: TGTGCCAGCAGTCTCCGACAGGGAGCTGGAAACACCATATATTTT
J gene: TRBJ1-5; D gene: .; V gene: TRBV7-2; clone size: .; CDR3 protein: CASSSIGVNQPQHF; CDR3 DNA: TGTGCCAGCAGCTCTATAGGAGTGAATCAGCCCCAGCATTTT
J gene: TRBJ1-1; D gene: TRBD1; V gene: TRBV7-2; clone size: .; CDR3 protein: CASSLQGGTEAFF; CDR3 DNA: TGTGCCAGCAGCCTTCAGGGGGGCACTGAAGCTTTCTTT
J gene: TRBJ1-2; D gene: .; V gene: TRBV3-1/TRBV3-2; clone size: .; CDR3 protein: CASSRGSGDNGYTF; CDR3 DNA: TGTGCCAGCAGCCGCGGTTCAGGGGACAATGGCTACACCTTC
J gene: TRBJ1-1; D gene: .; V gene: TRBV12-3/TRBV12-4; clone size: .; CDR3 protein: CASSPTAYDEAFF; CDR3 DNA: TGTGCCAGCAGTCCGACAGCCTACGATGAAGCTTTCTTT
J gene: TRBJ2-3; D gene: .; V gene: TRBV9; clone size: .; CDR3 protein: CASSPETGADTQYF; CDR3 DNA: TGTGCCAGCAGCCCAGAGACAGGAGCAGATACGCAGTATTTT
J gene: TRBJ1-2; D gene: .; V gene: TRBV7-2; clone size: .; CDR3 protein: CASSLVGQGTGYGYTF; CDR3 DNA: TGTGCCAGCAGCTTAGTCGGGCAGGGGACGGGCTATGGCTACACCTTC
J gene: TRBJ2-7; D gene: TRBD2; V gene: TRBV5-1; clone size: few; CDR3 protein: CASSPRGAGGVYEQYF; CDR3 DNA: TGCGCCAGCAGCCCCCGGGGAGCGGGGGGGGTCTACGAGCAGTACTTC
J gene: TRBJ2-6; D gene: TRBD1; V gene: TRBV5-4; clone size: .; CDR3 protein: CASRGQGSSGANVLTF; CDR3 DNA: TGTGCCAGCAGGGGACAGGGGAGCTCTGGGGCCAACGTCCTGACTTTC
J gene: TRBJ1-5; D gene: TRBD1; V gene: TRBV27; clone size: .; CDR3 protein: CASGAGTDSNQPQHF; CDR3 DNA: TGTGCCAGCGGGGCCGGGACAGATAGCAATCAGCCCCAGCATTTT
J gene: TRBJ2-3; D gene: TRBD1; V gene: TRBV7-3; clone size: few; CDR3 protein: CASSYGQGTPDTQYF; CDR3 DNA: TGTGCCAGCAGCTACGGACAGGGAACGCCAGATACGCAGTATTTT
J gene: TRBJ2-3; D gene: TRBD1; V gene: TRBV4-2; clone size: .; CDR3 protein: CASSQGTGAHLADTQYF; CDR3 DNA: TGTGCCAGCAGCCAGGGGACAGGGGCCCACTTGGCAGATACGCAGTATTTT
J gene: TRBJ1-3; D gene: TRBD1; V gene: TRBV13; clone size: .; CDR3 protein: CASSLTGKYAGNTIYF; CDR3 DNA: TGTGCCAGCAGCTTGACAGGGAAGTATGCGGGAAACACCATATATTTT
J gene: TRBJ2-3; D gene: TRBD2; V gene: TRBV9; clone size: .; CDR3 protein: CASSVDGGASTDTQYF; CDR3 DNA: TGTGCCAGCAGCGTAGACGGGGGGGCGAGCACAGATACGCAGTATTTT
J gene: TRBJ1-6; D gene: TRBD1; V gene: TRBV5-5; clone size: .; CDR3 protein: CASRHDRQGVNSPLHF; CDR3 DNA: TGTGCCAGCAGGCATGACAGACAGGGAGTAAATTCACCCCTCCACTTT
J gene: TRBJ2-3; D gene: TRBD1; V gene: TRBV7-2; clone size: .; CDR3 protein: CASSSGQGNTDTQYF; CDR3 DNA: TGTGCCAGCAGTTCGGGACAGGGGAACACAGATACGCAGTATTTT
J gene: TRBJ2-1; D gene: TRBD2; V gene: TRBV7-2; clone size: .; CDR3 protein: CASSSRGGYNEQFF; CDR3 DNA: TGTGCCAGCAGCTCTCGCGGGGGTTACAATGAGCAGTTCTTC
J gene: TRBJ2-1; D gene: TRBD1; V gene: TRBV5-4; clone size: .; CDR3 protein: CASMPGDRVFTEQFF; CDR3 DNA: TGTGCCAGCATGCCCGGAGACAGGGTTTTTACTGAGCAGTTCTTC
J gene: TRBJ1-4; D gene: .; V gene: TRBV5-4; clone size: .; CDR3 protein: CASSGWTVRSEKLFF; CDR3 DNA: TGTGCCAGCAGCGGGTGGACAGTGAGATCAGAAAAACTGTTTTTT
J gene: TRBJ2-2; D gene: .; V gene: TRBV12-3/TRBV12-4; clone size: .; CDR3 protein: CASSRHSTGELFF; CDR3 DNA: TGTGCCAGCAGTAGACATAGCACCGGGGAGCTGTTTTTT
J gene: TRBJ1-2; D gene: .; V gene: TRBV5-6; clone size: once; CDR3 protein: CASSLSLDRSTNYGYTF; CDR3 DNA: TGTGCCAGCAGCTTATCCCTTGACAGGAGCACTAACTATGGCTACACCTTC
J gene: TRBJ1-2; D gene: .; V gene: TRBV23-1; clone size: .; CDR3 protein: CASSHLRPSNYGYTF; CDR3 DNA: TGCGCCAGCAGTCACCTCAGGCCCTCTAACTATGGCTACACCTTC
J gene: TRBJ2-1; D gene: TRBD2; V gene: TRBV19; clone size: .; CDR3 protein: CASSRTSGTNNEQFF; CDR3 DNA: TGTGCCAGTAGTCGGACTAGCGGGACTAACAATGAGCAGTTCTTC
J gene: TRBJ2-7; D gene: .; V gene: TRBV6-6; clone size: .; CDR3 protein: CASSTPRGSYEQYF; CDR3 DNA: TGTGCCAGCAGCACACCCCGGGGATCCTACGAGCAGTACTTC
J gene: TRBJ2-3; D gene: .; V gene: TRBV5-4; clone size: .; CDR3 protein: CASSLASTDTQYF; CDR3 DNA: TGTGCCAGCAGCTTGGCTAGCACAGATACGCAGTATTTT
J gene: TRBJ1-5; D gene: .; V gene: TRBV10-3; clone size: .; CDR3 protein: CAISDGGGITNQPQHF; CDR3 DNA: TGTGCCATCAGCGACGGGGGGGGGATCACCAATCAGCCCCAGCATTTT
J gene: TRBJ1-2; D gene: TRBD1; V gene: TRBV19; clone size: .; CDR3 protein: CASTGTGETYGYTF; CDR3 DNA: TGTGCCAGTACCGGGACAGGGGAGACCTATGGCTACACCTTC